Listed below are T cell receptor beta chains from one sample, sequenced in a study of shared clonotypes between healthy human individuals. Here immunoSEQ multiplex PCR was the method, and the copy in TCRdb shows in-frame clones only, minus some. The sample has around 2,000,000 clones, about 95% seen once. Sequencing used naive CD4+ T cells sorted from blood. The receptors stem from a man aged 18 to 29 in good health. CDR3s include the opening cysteine and the closing phenylalanine or tryptophan. A D gene is named only where the DNA matches it firmly. For some rows the clone size is stated as once, few or many, or as a class when expanded; others skip it.

d_gene: TRBD1; j_gene: TRBJ1-2; abundance: .; v_gene: TRBV7-9; CDR3aa: CASSVPSGGGRGYTF; CDR3nt: TGTGCCAGCAGCGTACCATCAGGGGGAGGCCGCGGCTACACCTTC
d_gene: TRBD1; j_gene: TRBJ2-5; abundance: .; v_gene: TRBV28; CDR3aa: CASSRQGETQYF; CDR3nt: TGTGCCAGCAGTCGACAGGGGGAGACCCAGTACTTC
d_gene: TRBD1; j_gene: TRBJ1-2; abundance: .; v_gene: TRBV27; CDR3aa: CASSPNTGEQGYTF; CDR3nt: TGTGCCAGCAGTCCAAATACAGGGGAGCAAGGCTACACCTTC
d_gene: .; j_gene: TRBJ1-2; abundance: .; v_gene: TRBV2; CDR3aa: CASSAVQGTYGYTF; CDR3nt: TGTGCCAGCAGTGCGGTCCAGGGGACCTATGGCTACACCTTC
d_gene: .; j_gene: TRBJ1-4; abundance: .; v_gene: TRBV4-1; CDR3aa: CASSQDPTVLNEKLFF; CDR3nt: TGCGCCAGCAGCCAAGATCCGACAGTCCTTAATGAAAAACTGTTTTTT
d_gene: .; j_gene: TRBJ1-2; abundance: once; v_gene: TRBV5-8; CDR3aa: CASNRGPGEGYYGYTF; CDR3nt: TGTGCCAGCAATCGGGGACCGGGGGAGGGGTACTATGGCTACACCTTC
d_gene: TRBD1; j_gene: TRBJ2-7; abundance: .; v_gene: TRBV19; CDR3aa: CASRGRTGSREQYF; CDR3nt: TGTGCCAGTAGGGGAAGGACAGGTTCGCGGGAGCAGTACTTC
d_gene: .; j_gene: TRBJ2-7; abundance: .; v_gene: TRBV7-9; CDR3aa: CASSLGTKSYEQYF; CDR3nt: TGTGCCAGCAGCTTAGGGACCAAGTCCTACGAGCAGTACTTC
d_gene: .; j_gene: TRBJ1-3; abundance: .; v_gene: TRBV5-1; CDR3aa: CASSLGFSSSGNTIYF; CDR3nt: TGCGCCAGCAGCTTGGGGTTTTCTTCTTCTGGAAACACCATATATTTT
d_gene: TRBD1; j_gene: TRBJ1-2; abundance: .; v_gene: TRBV2; CDR3aa: CASSARDRGLYGYTF; CDR3nt: TGTGCCAGCAGTGCCAGGGACAGGGGCCTCTATGGCTACACCTTC
d_gene: TRBD2; j_gene: TRBJ2-7; abundance: .; v_gene: TRBV9; CDR3aa: CASSETSATYEQYF; CDR3nt: TGTGCCAGCAGCGAGACTAGCGCAACCTACGAGCAGTACTTC
d_gene: TRBD1; j_gene: TRBJ2-7; abundance: .; v_gene: TRBV10-2; CDR3aa: CATATGSFYEQYF; CDR3nt: TGCGCCACCGCGACAGGGAGCTTCTACGAGCAGTACTTC
d_gene: .; j_gene: TRBJ1-3; abundance: .; v_gene: TRBV10-3; CDR3aa: CAISESGGGAGNTIYF; CDR3nt: TGTGCCATCAGTGAGTCGGGCGGGGGCGCTGGAAACACCATATATTTT
d_gene: TRBD1; j_gene: TRBJ2-7; abundance: few; v_gene: TRBV4-1; CDR3aa: CASSLRDSSYEQYF; CDR3nt: TGCGCCAGCAGCCTTCGGGACAGCTCCTACGAGCAGTACTTC
d_gene: .; j_gene: TRBJ1-4; abundance: .; v_gene: TRBV5-4; CDR3aa: CASSPSPGGATNEKLFF; CDR3nt: TGTGCCAGCAGCCCCTCGCCAGGTGGGGCAACTAATGAAAAACTGTTTTTT
d_gene: TRBD1; j_gene: TRBJ1-2; abundance: .; v_gene: TRBV6-1; CDR3aa: CASSGGQGYYGYTF; CDR3nt: TGTGCCAGCAGTGGAGGACAGGGGTACTATGGCTACACCTTC
d_gene: .; j_gene: TRBJ2-1; abundance: .; v_gene: TRBV5-1; CDR3aa: CASSFGDNYNEQFF; CDR3nt: TGCGCCAGCAGCTTTGGGGACAATTACAATGAGCAGTTCTTC
d_gene: TRBD1; j_gene: TRBJ2-2; abundance: .; v_gene: TRBV18; CDR3aa: CASSPPGTGDSGELFF; CDR3nt: TGTGCCAGCTCACCACCGGGGACAGGGGACTCCGGGGAGCTGTTTTTT
d_gene: .; j_gene: TRBJ2-7; abundance: .; v_gene: TRBV5-1; CDR3aa: CASSLDYYEQYF; CDR3nt: TGCGCCAGCAGCTTGGACTACTACGAGCAGTACTTC
d_gene: .; j_gene: TRBJ2-1; abundance: .; v_gene: TRBV9; CDR3aa: CASSPKRGVGNEQFF; CDR3nt: TGTGCCAGCAGCCCTAAGAGGGGGGTGGGCAATGAGCAGTTCTTC
d_gene: .; j_gene: TRBJ2-2; abundance: .; v_gene: TRBV5-4; CDR3aa: CASTPDRALNTGELFF; CDR3nt: TGTGCCAGCACCCCGGACCGGGCTTTAAACACCGGGGAGCTGTTTTTT
d_gene: .; j_gene: TRBJ1-2; abundance: .; v_gene: TRBV11-2; CDR3aa: CASSLASSSDRTIYGYTF; CDR3nt: TGTGCCAGCAGCTTAGCATCCTCGTCCGATAGGACCATATACGGCTACACCTTC